What follows is one T cell receptor (beta chain) and its context. Original analysis: For nucleated cells, counts were estimated from reference gene primer amplification. Sequencing was performed with immunoSEQ multiplex PCR; in TCRdb, only in-frame clones are kept and a portion is missing. The V and J calls and clone size are taken from that table; D and trimming were inferred from the DNA. Counted here are more than 300,000 clones, 85% to 90% occurring once; the ten biggest clones make up more than 1%. The study drew participants aged roughly 18 to 95 years from around 24 US areas. Membership in each cohort depended on participant-reported clinical history. The data stem from a study of blood T cell repertoires in COVID-19. Germline V CDR1 and CDR2: SEHNR, FQNEAQ (reference sequence). The CDR3 extends over 17 amino acids. Trimming removed 5 bases at V and 4 bases at J, with 21 bases between.

The V and J genes are TRBV7-9 and TRBJ2-1; possible D gene TRBD2, 6 bases. Sequenced: PBMCs or T cells enriched from blood (not recorded which). The receptor's source is a young woman who had recovered from COVID-19. CDR3 sequence: CASSPRRGSWGYNEQFF. The DNA of the CDR3 is TGTGCCAGCAGCCCCAGGCGGGGTTCCTGGGGGTACAATGAGCAGTTCTTC.